What follows describes a single TCR beta chain. These data are taken from a study of blood T cell repertoires in COVID-19. About the study: Spain, Italy and the United States supplied samples that represented acute and convalescent COVID-19. Nucleic acid was either cDNA or gDNA, and it came from T cells, B-cell-depleted T cells, or PBMCs.

Original data processing: Estimated nucleated cell counts came from reference gene primer amplification. Method: immunoSEQ multiplex PCR; TCRdb's copy keeps in-frame clones and lacks some. V, J and clone size were drawn from that table, and D and trimming were deduced from the DNA. The data show approximately 38,000 clones, with 91% seen just once and about 5.5% held by the top ten. The CDR3 extends over 12 amino acids. Trimming removed 6 bases from V and 5 bases from J; junction bases left unmatched: 5. CDR1 and CDR2 from the germline V gene are SQVTM and ANQGSEA. The TCR was taken from a woman older than 75 with acute or convalescent COVID-19. Sequencing input: peripheral blood. The V gene is TRBV29-1, the J gene TRBJ2-5, with 8 bases fitting TRBD1. The CDR3 DNA reads as TGCAGCGTATCAGGGGGCCGGGAGACCCAGTACTTC. Protein product: CSVSGGRETQYF.